This is a list of T cell receptor beta chains from one sample in a study of T cell repertoires in cytomegalovirus infection. TCRdb reprocessed the reads via MiXCR and lists one record per CDR3 protein. The sample includes under 850,000 distinct CDR3 sequences, 35% to 40% seen only once; the top ten take under 3%. The sample consisted of PBMCs. The receptors were gathered from a human donor in good health (CMV status not recorded). Some clones in this sample may be carry-over from other donors' samples. CDR3s include the opening cysteine and the closing phenylalanine or tryptophan. A D gene is named only where the DNA matches it firmly. Expanded clones are given a class, and other clones once, few, many or no size at all.

V	D	J	size	length	DNA	CDR3
TRBV5-5	-	TRBJ1-5	-	16	TGTGCCAGCAGCTTGGACGCGGGGAGGGGCAATCAGCCCCAGCATTTT	CASSLDAGRGNQPQHF
TRBV2	-	TRBJ1-2	-	15	TGTGCCAGCAGTGATAACGGGGAGGGAGACTATGGCTACACCTTC	CASSDNGEGDYGYTF
TRBV6-1	TRBD1	TRBJ2-7	few	12	TGTGCCAGCAGCCAGACAGGGGCCGAGCAGTACTTC	CASSQTGAEQYF
TRBV19	TRBD2	TRBJ2-1	few	13	TGTGCCAGCGCGGGGGGGCACCCCAATGAGCAGTTCTTC	CASAGGHPNEQFF
TRBV5-1	-	TRBJ2-5	-	15	TGCGCCAGCAGCCCCCTCGACAGCATGAAAGAGACCCAGTACTTC	CASSPLDSMKETQYF
TRBV15	-	TRBJ1-2	few	16	TGTGCCACCAGCAGAGAAGGTGAGGGGACCAACTATGGCTACACCTTC	CATSREGEGTNYGYTF
TRBV5-6	TRBD1	TRBJ2-1	-	15	TGTGCCAGCAGCTTAAGGCAGGGGGCGAACAATGAGCAGTTCTTC	CASSLRQGANNEQFF
TRBV15	-	TRBJ1-5	-	14	TGTGCCACCAGCAGAGATCAAACTACGACGCCCCAGCATTTT	CATSRDQTTTPQHF
TRBV23-1	-	TRBJ2-5	many	15	TGCGCCAGCAGTCAATCGTATGCTGGACAAGAGACCCAGTACTTC	CASSQSYAGQETQYF
TRBV2	-	TRBJ1-5	-	13	TGTGCCAGCAGTGAAGCCCCCTCCCAGCCCCAGCATTTT	CASSEAPSQPQHF
TRBV28	TRBD1	TRBJ2-7	few	15	TGTGCCACCACGAAGCCGGGACAGAGCTCCTACGAGCAGTACTTC	CATTKPGQSSYEQYF
TRBV7-2	TRBD1	TRBJ1-1	many	15	TGTGCCAGCCATCTTCCGGGACAGCTGAACACTGAAGCTTTCTTT	CASHLPGQLNTEAFF
TRBV9	-	TRBJ1-1	-	14	TGTGCCAGCAGCGTAGGTGTGAAGAACACTGAAGCTTTCTTT	CASSVGVKNTEAFF
TRBV28	-	TRBJ2-7	few	18	TGTGCCAGCAGTTTGCATTTTTTTCGGGGGCGGGACTCCTACGAGCAGTACTTC	CASSLHFFRGRDSYEQYF
TRBV12-3/TRBV12-4	TRBD1	TRBJ1-1	-	14	TGTGCCAGCAGAGACATGGACAGGAACGCTGAAGCTTTCTTT	CASRDMDRNAEAFF
TRBV29-1	-	TRBJ2-3	-	15	TGCAGCGTTGAAGGAGGGGACCGATCCACAGATACGCAGTATTTT	CSVEGGDRSTDTQYF
TRBV7-6	-	TRBJ2-2	-	19	TGTGCCAGCAGCGCCCTTCCGGGCAGGGGAATAACGAACACCGGGGAGCTGTTTTTT	CASSALPGRGITNTGELFF
TRBV12-3/TRBV12-4	-	TRBJ1-6	-	16	TGTGCCAGCAGTTTCAACCCTACAGGCGAAGGTTCACCCCTCCACTTT	CASSFNPTGEGSPLHF
TRBV5-1	TRBD2	TRBJ2-5	-	17	TGCGCCAGCAGCTTTCCGGGTAGCGGGGGATCCCAAGAGACCCAGTACTTC	CASSFPGSGGSQETQYF
TRBV2	-	TRBJ2-5	-	16	TGTGCCAGCAGTCCCCTGCTCCTGGGGGGAGTAACGACCCAGTACTTC	CASSPLLLGGVTTQYF
TRBV7-6	TRBD1	TRBJ2-2	few	16	TGTGCCAGCAGCCCAACAGGGGGCAACCCCACCGGGGAGCTGTTTTTT	CASSPTGGNPTGELFF
TRBV2	-	TRBJ1-1	-	14	TGTGCCAGCAGTGTCTGGGGGCCGAACACTGAAGCTTTCTTT	CASSVWGPNTEAFF
TRBV20-1	-	TRBJ2-3	-	13	TGCAGTGCTAGAGAACTAGCCCGAGATACGCAGTATTTT	CSARELARDTQYF
TRBV29-1	-	TRBJ2-5	few	14	TGCAGCGCCACTCCCCAGGGGATGAGAGAGACCCAGTACTTC	CSATPQGMRETQYF
TRBV2	-	TRBJ2-7	-	13	TGTGACAGCAATGTACAGGGTTCAGGCGAGCAGTACTTC	CDSNVQGSGEQYF
TRBV10-3	-	TRBJ2-1	-	13	TGTGCCATCAGAGTTACGGGGGCCAATGAGCAGTTCTTC	CAIRVTGANEQFF
TRBV30	-	TRBJ1-1	once	14	TGTGCCTGGAAAAGGTTGGGGGGAGGCACTGAAGCTTTCTTT	CAWKRLGGGTEAFF
TRBV25-1	-	TRBJ2-1	-	14	TGTGCCAGCAGTGGACCACAGTCCTACAATGAGCAGTTCTTC	CASSGPQSYNEQFF
TRBV10-3	-	TRBJ1-5	-	14	TGTGCCATCAGTGAGGGGGGAAACAATCAGCCCCAGCATTTT	CAISEGGNNQPQHF